The clone carrying this TCR beta chain showed up just a few times. These data belong to a study of blood T cells in healthy people across ages. Caucasian individuals from Russia who were healthy and aged 6 to 90 acted as donors. Total RNA amounts of at least 6 micrograms were extracted per sample. Using a J-beta primer mix together with a sample-barcoded 5' primer, a second PCR was run for roughly 7 to 11 cycles. Samples each returned at least 3 million CDR3-containing paired-end reads. MiXCR was run by TCRdb on the 5' RACE reads, yielding one entry per CDR3 protein. The table has 750,000 to 950,000 distinct CDR3 sequences, 53% seen once. The V gene's germline CDR1 is KGHSH and CDR2 LQKENI. This CDR3 contains 14 residues. V lost 3 bases and J lost 2, with 10 bases in between.

The sample comprised blood. The receptor was derived from a man older than 75 in good health. The chain employs TRBV18 and TRBJ1-1; D is perhaps TRBD1 (6 bases). The CDR3, as DNA: TGTGCCAGCTCACCCGGACAGATTAACACTGAAGCTTTCTTT. Protein: CASSPGQINTEAFF.